The 11 T cell receptor beta chains listed next were all sequenced from one sample in a study of blood T cell repertoires in COVID-19. Sequencing was performed with immunoSEQ multiplex PCR; in TCRdb, only in-frame clones are kept and a portion is missing. The sample has over 250,000 clones, over 80% seen once; the top ten hold just under 6.5%. The source material was peripheral blood. The origin of the receptors is a woman between 50 and 59 years old with COVID-19, enrolled during active disease.

V usage is TRBV19 and J usage is TRBJ2-7; TRBD2 agrees at 9 bases. This CDR3 spans 14 amino acids. Trimming removed 4 bases from V and 4 bases from J; junction bases left unmatched: 5. Germline CDR1 LNHDA, CDR2 SQIVND (reference sequence). The CDR3 nucleotides are TGTGCCAGTAGTAGGGGACTAGCTGCATACGAGCAGTACTTC. Translating gives CASSRGLAAYEQYF.

The rearrangement joins TRBV6-2 or TRBV6-3 to TRBJ2-1; TRBD1 agrees at 7 bases. CDR3 length: 16 residues. Germline V gene data show CDR1 as MNHEY and CDR2 as SVGEGT. Trimming cost V 0 bases and J 8 bases; bases outside gene matches: 10. CDR3 protein: CASSYSRTGLRDEQFF. For the CDR3, the DNA is TGTGCCAGCAGTTACTCCCGGACAGGTTTGAGGGATGAGCAGTTCTTC.

The chain employs TRBV18 and TRBJ2-7; TRBD2 matches at 8 bases. The CDR3 has 13 residues. J was trimmed by 6 bases and V by 6 bases; bases with no gene match: 7. Germline V lookup: CDR1 KGHSH, CDR2 LQKENI. CDR3 nucleotide sequence: TGTGCCAGCTCCCCAGCGGGAGCAGGCGAGCAGTACTTC. It is translated as CASSPAGAGEQYF.

The chain is built from TRBV18 and TRBJ2-7, with TRBD2 matching over 12 bases. Per germline, CDR1 KGHSH and CDR2 LQKENI. The CDR3 sequence is 16 residues long. J lost 0 bases, V lost 0 bases, and 0 bases had no gene match. The CDR3 bases are TGTGCCAGCTCACCACCGGGACTAGCGGGCTCCTACGAGCAGTACTTC. As protein: CASSPPGLAGSYEQYF.

Note on this clone: Different DNA sequences within this sample yield the same CDR3. The DNA for the CDR3 is TGTGCCAGCAGCGCTACAGGGGGGAACACTGAAGCTTTCTTT. Encoded protein: CASSATGGNTEAFF. This rearrangement joins TRBV9 to TRBJ1-1; 8 nucleotides line up with TRBD1. Losses at the gene ends were 3 bases for V and 1 base for J; bases not matched to a gene: 2. This CDR3 has 14 amino acids. The germline V gene has CDR1 SGDLS and CDR2 YYNGEE.

The chain has TRBV18 and TRBJ1-6; a weak D match, TRBD1 (5 bases). Germline-derived CDR1 and CDR2 are KGHSH and LQKENI. CDR3 length: 16 amino acids. V lost 2 bases to trimming and J lost 7 bases, with 15 bases between them. The CDR3 nucleotides read TGTGCCAGCTCACCAAGGGTGGACAAAATAAATTCACCCCTCCACTTT. Its translation is CASSPRVDKINSPLHF. Together with reference TRBV18 and TRBJ1-6, the CDR3 gives the full variable domain: NAGVMQNPRHLVRRRGQEARLRCSPMKGHSHVYWYRQLPEEGLKFMVYLQKENIIDESGMPKERFSAEFPKEGPSILRIQQVVRGDSAAYFCASSPRVDKINSPLHFGNGTRLTVT.

V and J are TRBV4-2 and TRBJ1-1; no reliable D call. V dropped 3 bases and J dropped 1 base, with 12 bases sitting between them. The CDR3 is 15 residues long. CDR1 and CDR2 (germline): LGHNA, YNFKEQ. The DNA for the CDR3 is TGTGCCAGCAGCCATTACTATGACGAGAACACTGAAGCTTTCTTT. Its protein product is CASSHYYDENTEAFF.

As regards this clone: This CDR3 is also generated by other DNA sequences in the sample. DNA of the CDR3: TGTGCCAGCAGCCAAGACCCCAACTCTGGGGCCAACGTCCTGACTTTC. It translates to CASSQDPNSGANVLTF. The chain couples TRBV4-2 to TRBJ2-6; D is uncertain. The germline V and J ends were trimmed by 0 bases and 0 bases, with 6 bases remaining between them. Germline V gene lookup returns CDR1 LGHNA and CDR2 YNFKEQ. This CDR3 contains 16 residues.

This chain connects TRBV3-1 (or the pseudogene TRBV3-2) to TRBJ1-2, with 7 bases identical to TRBD1. The CDR3 consists of 16 residues. Per the germline V gene, CDR1 is LGHDT and CDR2 is YNNKEL (reference sequence). V was clipped by 2 bases and J by 5 bases; unmatched bases: 11. Here the CDR3 DNA reads TGTGCCAGCAGCCAACGGGGCAGACAGGGATCATATGGCTACACCTTC. It yields the protein CASSQRGRQGSYGYTF.

The chain uses TRBV7-3 and TRBJ1-2; 7 nucleotides agree with TRBD1. J was trimmed by 2 bases and V by 1 base; bases with no gene match: 4. The CDR3 runs to 15 residues. CDR1 SGHTA and CDR2 FQGTGA come from the germline V gene. The CDR3 DNA reads as TGTGCCAGCAGCTTAAGAGGGGGCAGAAACTATGGCTACACCTTC. Amino acids: CASSLRGGRNYGYTF.

The chain recombines TRBV25-1 with TRBJ1-1, with D hard to call. This CDR3 is 15 amino acids long. Germline assignment: CDR1 MGHDK and CDR2 SYGVNS. Between the trimmed V and J ends, which lost 3 bases and 1 base, there was a span of 12 bases. This CDR3 reads CASSDGWRANTEAFF. CDR3 DNA: TGTGCCAGCAGTGATGGGTGGAGGGCGAACACTGAAGCTTTCTTT.